Following are 22 T cell receptor beta chains from one sample sequenced in a study of cytomegalovirus exposure and HLA in healthy donors. The table came from immunoSEQ multiplex PCR; TCRdb's copy has only in-frame clones and leaves some out. The table lists over 150,000 clones, about 86% of them singletons, with about 1.9% in the top ten. Sequencing input: PBMCs. The receptors shown here come from a human donor in good health.

The V and J genes are TRBV5-4 and TRBJ1-3, with no clear D. Germline V gene sequence: CDR1 SGHNT, CDR2 YYREEE (reference sequence). The ends were cut back, 4 bases at V and 2 bases at J, with 16 bases in the middle. This CDR3 spans 16 amino acids. The CDR3: CASSPLPIATGNTIYF. CDR3 DNA: TGTGCCAGCAGCCCCCTCCCTATTGCAACTGGAAACACCATATATTTT.

V and J are TRBV27 and TRBJ2-1, with D possibly TRBD2 on 6 matching bases. V lost 5 bases and J lost 7, with 24 bases in between. Per germline, CDR1 MNHEY and CDR2 SMNVEV (reference sequence). The CDR3 runs to 17 residues. The CDR3 is CASSPTLGGAGGNEQFF. As DNA, the CDR3 is TGTGCCAGCAGTCCCACTTTGGGCGGGGCCGGTGGGAATGAGCAGTTCTTC.

This clone was detected once. The chain combines TRBV5-1 with TRBJ1-1, with D possibly being TRBD1 (6 bases). V was shortened by 2 bases and J by 1 base, with 9 bases between the two germline ends. Germline V CDR1 and CDR2: SGHRS, YFSETQ. The CDR3 is 14 amino acids. The CDR3 here is CASSLGTSNTEAFF. The CDR3 nucleotides read TGCGCCAGCAGCTTAGGGACATCGAACACTGAAGCTTTCTTT.

The J gene is TRBJ1-2, the V gene TRBV28; TRBD1 might be the D (6 bases). CDR1 MDHEN and CDR2 SYDVKM come from the germline V gene. V was pared by 5 bases and J by 6 bases, with 10 bases between. The CDR3 has 12 residues. Here the CDR3 DNA reads TGTGCCAGCAGTGTCTCAGGGGATGGCTACACCTTC. It yields the protein CASSVSGDGYTF.

This clone was found once. In DNA form, the CDR3 reads TGTGCCAGCCGGGACAGCCAGTATGGCTACACCTTC. This encodes CASRDSQYGYTF. The genes are TRBV6-1 and TRBJ1-2, with 7 bases lining up with TRBD1. Germline trimming cut 8 bases from V and 5 bases from J; bases unmatched to any gene: 5. Germline CDR1 reads MNHNS; CDR2 reads SASEGT. The CDR3 loop spans 12 amino acids.

About this clone: Sequence at one end of the junction differs from germline and may be a read error. The genes are TRBV15 and TRBJ2-2; 8 bases are shared with TRBD2. CDR3 size: 18 residues. CDR1 LNHNV and CDR2 YYDKDF come from the germline V gene (reference sequence). This chain's CDR3 is CATSRDRFKREYTGKLFF. For the CDR3, the DNA is TGTGCCACCAGCAGAGATAGGTTTAAGCGGGAGTACACCGGGAAGCTGTTTTTT.

In its sample, this clone was seen a few times. The chain links TRBV27 to TRBJ2-7; 9 bases agree with TRBD1. J lost 3 bases, V lost 5 bases, and 8 bases had no gene match. The CDR3 contains 15 residues. Germline CDR1 is MNHEY and CDR2 is SMNVEV (reference sequence). CDR3 in DNA: TGTGCCAGCAGTCTGGCCGGGACAGGGAACTACGAGCAGTACTTC. It specifies CASSLAGTGNYEQYF.

The rearrangement links TRBV5-1 to TRBJ2-5; the D gene is possibly TRBD2 (5 bases). CDR1 and CDR2 from the germline V gene are SGHRS and YFSETQ. V shed 0 bases and J shed 5 bases, with 11 bases lying between them. This CDR3 has 14 amino acids. In DNA form, the CDR3 reads TGCGCCAGCAGCTTGGATAGCGTCGGTGAGACCCAGTACTTC. It yields the protein CASSLDSVGETQYF.

The chain has TRBV30 and TRBJ1-4; TRBD1 agrees at 11 bases. V trimming: 4 bases; J trimming: 7 bases; junction bases outside the gene matches: 8. Germline CDR1 and CDR2: GTSNPN and SVGIG (reference sequence). CDR3 size: 15 residues. The CDR3 bases are TGTGCCTGGACCAAACTGGGGACAGGGGGTGAAAAACTGTTTTTT. This codes for CAWTKLGTGGEKLFF.

V usage is TRBV7-9 and J usage is TRBJ1-1, with D hard to call. V shed 5 bases and J shed 0 bases, with 10 bases lying between them. The CDR3 is made up of 14 amino acids. Germline lookup yields CDR1 SEHNR and CDR2 FQNEAQ (reference sequence). Here the CDR3 DNA reads TGTGCCAGCAGCGCCTCTAGGATGAACACTGAAGCTTTCTTT. Encoded protein: CASSASRMNTEAFF. The full variable domain, its missing parts supplied by reference TRBV7-9 and TRBJ1-1, is DTGVSQNPRHKITKRGQNVTFRCDPISEHNRLYWYRQTLGQGPEFLTYFQNEAQLEKSRLLSDRFSAERPKGSFSTLEIQRTEQGDSAMYLCASSASRMNTEAFFGQGTRLTVV.

The chain carries TRBV18 and TRBJ2-7; possible D gene TRBD2, 6 bases. Trimming left V 3 bases short and J 7 bases short, with 13 bases between. This CDR3 spans 13 amino acids. Germline-derived CDR1 and CDR2 are KGHSH and LQKENI. The DNA for the CDR3 is TGTGCCAGCTCACCCGGTAAGGGGAGGGAGCAGTACTTC. Translation gives CASSPGKGREQYF.

DNA for the CDR3: TGTGCCAGCAGACGCTCTACAGGGAGTGGGGACGAGCAGTACTTC. Translated: CASRRSTGSGDEQYF. The rearrangement uses TRBV13 and TRBJ2-7; D is possibly TRBD1 (6 bases). V gave up 6 bases and J gave up 5 bases, with 20 bases separating them. In germline, CDR1 is PRHDT, CDR2 FYEKMQ (reference sequence). The CDR3 is made up of 15 amino acids.

The rearrangement joins TRBV7-2 to TRBJ1-2, with TRBD1 matching over 7 bases. The trim removed 5 bases at V and 7 bases at J, leaving 10 bases unmatched. Germline loops: CDR1 SGHTA, CDR2 FQGNSA. The CDR3 sequence is 14 residues long. The CDR3 DNA reads TGTGCCAGCAGCCCGGGACAGAAAGGGGGTGGCTACACCTTC. This sequence encodes CASSPGQKGGGYTF.

The chain has TRBV29-1 and TRBJ1-1, with D possibly TRBD1 on 5 matching bases. The V and J ends lost 7 bases and 1 base respectively, with 10 bases between them. CDR3 length: 12 residues. Germline lookup yields CDR1 SQVTM and CDR2 ANQGSEA. The CDR3 bases are TGCAGCGGTGGAGGGGCGAACACTGAAGCTTTCTTT. The encoded protein is CSGGGANTEAFF.

The chain links TRBV6-1 to TRBJ1-5; tentative D call: TRBD1 (5 bases). The germline CDR1 and CDR2 sequences are MNHNS and SASEGT. V dropped 1 base and J dropped 7 bases, with 17 bases sitting between them. This CDR3 has 16 amino acids. CDR3 nucleotides: TGTGCCAGCAGTGAAGAATTTAGGGGCGGGGAACAGCCCCAGCATTTT. It encodes CASSEEFRGGEQPQHF.

The V call is TRBV7-6, the J call TRBJ2-7; the match to TRBD1 covers 9 bases. Per the germline V gene, CDR1 is SGHVS and CDR2 is FNYEAQ. The junction had 9 bases not matched to a gene; V was cut back by 4 bases and J by 2 bases. CDR3 length: 16 amino acids. CDR3 in amino acids: CASSSGQGSGPYEQYF. The CDR3, as DNA: TGTGCCAGCAGCTCGGGACAGGGATCCGGACCCTACGAGCAGTACTTC.

The J gene is TRBJ2-7, the V gene TRBV5-1, with no clear D. The germline V gene encodes CDR1 SGHRS and CDR2 YFSETQ. Between the trimmed V and J ends, which lost 5 bases and 0 bases, there was a span of 9 bases. This CDR3 is 13 amino acids long. The CDR3, as DNA: TGCGCCAGCAGTTGGGCCGACTCCTACGAGCAGTACTTC. Residues: CASSWADSYEQYF.

This chain connects TRBV6-6 to TRBJ1-5; D not resolved. The CDR3 has 14 amino acids. The V gene lost 7 bases and the J gene lost 4 bases, with 14 bases spanning the gap. From germline, CDR1 is MNHNY and CDR2 SVGAGI (reference sequence). Written as DNA, the CDR3 is TGTGCCAGCACCCCCCTTGGCAGAAATCAGCCCCAGCATTTT. Translated: CASTPLGRNQPQHF.

The rearrangement uses TRBV7-2 and TRBJ2-1; 10 nucleotides line up with TRBD2. The germline gives CDR1 SGHTA, CDR2 FQGNSA. The CDR3 runs to 15 residues. The ends lost 1 base at V and 9 bases at J; junction bases unmatched: 6. CDR3 loop: CASSLVAGGLGEQFF. In DNA form, the CDR3 reads TGTGCCAGCAGCTTAGTAGCGGGGGGCCTTGGTGAGCAGTTCTTC.

V is TRBV29-1 and J is TRBJ2-7, with 7 bases lining up with TRBD1. Unmatched junction bases numbered 8, after V lost 7 bases and J lost 2 bases. This CDR3 has 13 residues. Germline-derived CDR1 and CDR2 are SQVTM and ANQGSEA. The CDR3 sequence is CSAVRQGPYEQYF. In DNA, the CDR3 is TGCAGCGCTGTGAGACAGGGCCCCTACGAGCAGTACTTC.

This rearrangement joins TRBV9 to TRBJ2-1, with TRBD2 identical over 9 bases. The CDR3 sequence is 14 residues long. J was trimmed by 10 bases and V by 4 bases; bases with no gene match: 9. Germline loops: CDR1 SGDLS, CDR2 YYNGEE. The CDR3 sequence is CASSTRTSAREQFF. The DNA for the CDR3 is TGTGCCAGCAGCACCCGGACTAGCGCAAGGGAGCAGTTCTTC.

The chain carries TRBV5-4 and TRBJ2-3; D is undetermined. V was pared by 1 base and J by 2 bases, with 8 bases between. CDR1 SGHNT and CDR2 YYREEE come from the germline V gene (reference sequence). The CDR3 length is 14 residues. The CDR3, as DNA: TGTGCCAGCAGCTTGTTTTCCTACACAGATACGCAGTATTTT. Translated, it gives CASSLFSYTDTQYF.